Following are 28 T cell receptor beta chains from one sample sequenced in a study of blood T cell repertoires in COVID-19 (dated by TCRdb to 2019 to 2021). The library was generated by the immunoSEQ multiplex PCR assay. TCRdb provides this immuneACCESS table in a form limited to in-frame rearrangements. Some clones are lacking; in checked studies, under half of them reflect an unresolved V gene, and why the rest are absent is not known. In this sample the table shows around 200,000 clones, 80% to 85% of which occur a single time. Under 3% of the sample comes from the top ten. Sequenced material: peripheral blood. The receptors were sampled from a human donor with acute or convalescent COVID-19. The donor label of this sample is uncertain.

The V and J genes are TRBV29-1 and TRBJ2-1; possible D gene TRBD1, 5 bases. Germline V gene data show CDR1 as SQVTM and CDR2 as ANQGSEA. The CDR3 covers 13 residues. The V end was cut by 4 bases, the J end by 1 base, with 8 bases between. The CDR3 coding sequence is TGCAGCGTTGTCAAGGGGTCCTACAATGAGCAGTTCTTC. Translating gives CSVVKGSYNEQFF.

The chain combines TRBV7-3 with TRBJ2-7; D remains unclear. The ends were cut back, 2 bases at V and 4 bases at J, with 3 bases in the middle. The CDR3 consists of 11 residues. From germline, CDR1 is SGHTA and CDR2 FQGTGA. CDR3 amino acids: CASSLLYEQYF. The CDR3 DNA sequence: TGTGCCAGCAGCTTATTATACGAGCAGTACTTC.

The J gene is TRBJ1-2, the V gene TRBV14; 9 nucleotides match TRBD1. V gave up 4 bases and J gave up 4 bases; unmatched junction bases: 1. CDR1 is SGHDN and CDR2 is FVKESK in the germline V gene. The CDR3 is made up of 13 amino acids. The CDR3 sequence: CASSRDRVYGYTF. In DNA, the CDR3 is TGTGCCAGCAGCCGGGACAGGGTCTATGGCTACACCTTC.

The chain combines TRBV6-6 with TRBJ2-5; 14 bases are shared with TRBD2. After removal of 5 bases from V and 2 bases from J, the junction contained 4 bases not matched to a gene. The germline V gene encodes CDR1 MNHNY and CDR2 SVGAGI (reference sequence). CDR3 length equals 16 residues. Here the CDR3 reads CASSRLAGGRQETQYF. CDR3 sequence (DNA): TGTGCCAGCAGTCGACTAGCGGGGGGGCGGCAAGAGACCCAGTACTTC.

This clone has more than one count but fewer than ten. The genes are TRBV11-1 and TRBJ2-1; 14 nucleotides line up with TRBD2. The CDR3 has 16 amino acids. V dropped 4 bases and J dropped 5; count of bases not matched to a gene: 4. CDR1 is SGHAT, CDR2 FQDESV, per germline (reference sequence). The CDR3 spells CASSSEGLAGDNEQFF. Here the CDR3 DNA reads TGTGCCAGCAGCTCCGAGGGACTAGCGGGAGACAATGAGCAGTTCTTC.

CDR3 bases: TGTGCCAGCAGCTCCAGGGGGCCAGGCAATCAGCCCCAGCATTTT. Protein product: CASSSRGPGNQPQHF. The chain has TRBV28 and TRBJ1-5; the match to TRBD1 covers 8 bases. Germline lookup yields CDR1 MDHEN and CDR2 SYDVKM. CDR3 length: 15 residues. With V trimmed by 6 bases and J by 2 bases, 6 bases remained unmatched. Filled out from reference TRBV28 and TRBJ1-5, the complete variable domain reads DVKVTQSSRYLVKRTGEKVFLECVQDMDHENMFWYRQDPGLGLRLIYFSYDVKMKEKGDIPEGYSVSREKKERFSLILESASTNQTSMYLCASSSRGPGNQPQHFGDGTRLSIL.

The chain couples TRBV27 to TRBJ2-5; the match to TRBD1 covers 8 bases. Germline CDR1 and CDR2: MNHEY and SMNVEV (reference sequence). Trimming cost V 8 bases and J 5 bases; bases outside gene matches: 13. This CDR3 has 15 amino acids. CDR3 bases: TGTGCCAGCCACCACTCTTGGGGACAGGCCGAGACCCAGTACTTC. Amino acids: CASHHSWGQAETQYF.

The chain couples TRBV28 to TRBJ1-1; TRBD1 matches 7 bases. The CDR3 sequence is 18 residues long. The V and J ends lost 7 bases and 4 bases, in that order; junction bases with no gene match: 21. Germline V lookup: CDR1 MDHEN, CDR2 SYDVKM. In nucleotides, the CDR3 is TGTGCCAGCACCCCTTCTCGACAGGGCGTTGGAGGGGGCACTGAAGCTTTCTTT. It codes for CASTPSRQGVGGGTEAFF.

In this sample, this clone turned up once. The CDR3 bases are TGTGCCAGCTCACCACGTGTGACTACTAGCGGGAGAAGCACAGATACGCAGTATTTT. It yields the protein CASSPRVTTSGRSTDTQYF. V usage is TRBV18 and J usage is TRBJ2-3; the match to TRBD2 covers 11 bases. Per the germline V gene, CDR1 is KGHSH and CDR2 is LQKENI. The CDR3 spans 19 residues. The ends lost 1 base at V and 0 bases at J; junction bases unmatched: 9.

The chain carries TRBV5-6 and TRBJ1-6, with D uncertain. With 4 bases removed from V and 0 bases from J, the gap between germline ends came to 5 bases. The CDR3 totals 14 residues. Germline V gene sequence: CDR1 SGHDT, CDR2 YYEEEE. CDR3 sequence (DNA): TGTGCCAGCAGCCGTAGCTCCTATAATTCACCCCTCCACTTT. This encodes CASSRSSYNSPLHF.

CDR3 nucleotide sequence: TGTGCCTGGAGATCAGCGGGGAGCTCCTACGAGCAGTACTTC. Its translation is CAWRSAGSSYEQYF. The gene calls are TRBV30 and TRBJ2-7, with 7 bases fitting TRBD2. This CDR3 is built from 14 residues. Trimming at V came to 3 bases and at J to 0 bases, leaving 5 bases not matched to a gene. CDR1 and CDR2 from the germline V gene are GTSNPN and SVGIG (reference sequence).

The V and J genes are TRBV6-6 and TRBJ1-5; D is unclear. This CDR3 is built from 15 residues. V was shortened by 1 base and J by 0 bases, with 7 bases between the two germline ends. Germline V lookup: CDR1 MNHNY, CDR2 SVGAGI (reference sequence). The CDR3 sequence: CASSYFGDSNQPQHF. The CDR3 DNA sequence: TGTGCCAGCAGTTACTTCGGGGATAGCAATCAGCCCCAGCATTTT.

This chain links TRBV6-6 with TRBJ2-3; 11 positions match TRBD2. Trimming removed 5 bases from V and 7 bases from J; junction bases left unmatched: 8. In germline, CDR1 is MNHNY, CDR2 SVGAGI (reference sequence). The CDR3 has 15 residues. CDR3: CASSTIAGGGNTQYF. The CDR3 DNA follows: TGTGCCAGCAGTACCATAGCGGGAGGGGGAAATACGCAGTATTTT.

CDR3 protein: CASSELAGNTEAFF. CDR3 DNA: TGTGCCAGCAGTGAATTGGCAGGGAACACTGAAGCTTTCTTT. This sequence joins TRBV2 and TRBJ1-1; D not resolved. The CDR3 runs 14 residues. Trimming cost V 2 bases and J 1 base, with 8 bases left between them. CDR1 is SNHLY and CDR2 is FYNNEI in the germline V gene.

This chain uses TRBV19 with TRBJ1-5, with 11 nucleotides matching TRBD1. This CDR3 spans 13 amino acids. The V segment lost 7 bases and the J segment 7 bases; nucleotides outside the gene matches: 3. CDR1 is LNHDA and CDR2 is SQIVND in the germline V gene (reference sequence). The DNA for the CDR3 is TGTGCCAGTACAGGGACAGGGGGACAGCCCCAGCATTTT. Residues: CASTGTGGQPQHF.

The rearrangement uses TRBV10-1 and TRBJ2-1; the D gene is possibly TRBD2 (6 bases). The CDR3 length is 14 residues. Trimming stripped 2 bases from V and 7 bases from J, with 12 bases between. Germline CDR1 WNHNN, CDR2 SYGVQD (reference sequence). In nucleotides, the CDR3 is TGCGCCAGCAGTGAGGCGGGGTCAAGGAATGAGCAGTTCTTC. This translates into CASSEAGSRNEQFF.

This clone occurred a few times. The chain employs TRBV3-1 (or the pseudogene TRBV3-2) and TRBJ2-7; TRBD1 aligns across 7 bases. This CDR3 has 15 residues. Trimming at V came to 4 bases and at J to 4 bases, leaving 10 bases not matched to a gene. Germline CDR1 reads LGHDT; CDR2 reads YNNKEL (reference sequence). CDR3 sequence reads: CASSRTGDFFYEQYF. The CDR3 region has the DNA TGTGCCAGCAGCCGGACAGGAGACTTTTTTTACGAGCAGTACTTC.

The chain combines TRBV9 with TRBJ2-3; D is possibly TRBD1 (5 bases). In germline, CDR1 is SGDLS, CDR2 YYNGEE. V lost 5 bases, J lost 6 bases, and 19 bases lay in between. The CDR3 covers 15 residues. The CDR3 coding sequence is TGTGCCAGCAGTCAAGGGGAACCGCTTTGGGATACGCAGTATTTT. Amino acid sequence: CASSQGEPLWDTQYF.

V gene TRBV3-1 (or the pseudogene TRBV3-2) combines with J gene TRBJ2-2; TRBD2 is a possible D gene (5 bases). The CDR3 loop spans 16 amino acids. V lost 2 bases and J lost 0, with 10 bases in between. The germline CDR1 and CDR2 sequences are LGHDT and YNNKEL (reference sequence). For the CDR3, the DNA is TGTGCCAGCAGCCAATATCCCGGGGCGAACACCGGGGAGCTGTTTTTT. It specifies CASSQYPGANTGELFF.

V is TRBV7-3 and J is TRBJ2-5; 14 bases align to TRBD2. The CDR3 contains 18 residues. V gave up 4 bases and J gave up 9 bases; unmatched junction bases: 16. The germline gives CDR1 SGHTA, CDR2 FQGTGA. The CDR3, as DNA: TGTGCCAGCAGCTCCCTCCCCGGGACTAGCGGGGGCCATAGGGCCCAGTACTTC. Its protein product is CASSSLPGTSGGHRAQYF.

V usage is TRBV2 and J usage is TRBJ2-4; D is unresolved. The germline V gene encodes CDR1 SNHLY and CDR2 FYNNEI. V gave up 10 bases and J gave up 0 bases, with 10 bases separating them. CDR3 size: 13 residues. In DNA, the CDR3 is TGTGCCATCTTAATCCTAGCCAAAAACATTCAGTACTTC. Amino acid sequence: CAILILAKNIQYF.

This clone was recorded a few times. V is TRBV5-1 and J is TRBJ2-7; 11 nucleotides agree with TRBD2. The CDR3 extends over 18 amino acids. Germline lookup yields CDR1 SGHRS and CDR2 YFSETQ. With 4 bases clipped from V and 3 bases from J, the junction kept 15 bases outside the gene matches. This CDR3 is CASSQTTSGGPFVYEQYF. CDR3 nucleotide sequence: TGCGCCAGCAGCCAGACAACTAGCGGGGGCCCCTTTGTCTACGAGCAGTACTTC.

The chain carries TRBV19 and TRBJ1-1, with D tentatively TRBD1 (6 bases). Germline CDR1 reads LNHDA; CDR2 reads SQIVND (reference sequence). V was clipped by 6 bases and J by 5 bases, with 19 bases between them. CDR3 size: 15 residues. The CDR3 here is CASSPPRGRRTEAFF. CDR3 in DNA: TGTGCCAGTAGCCCTCCCAGGGGCCGCCGGACTGAAGCTTTCTTT.

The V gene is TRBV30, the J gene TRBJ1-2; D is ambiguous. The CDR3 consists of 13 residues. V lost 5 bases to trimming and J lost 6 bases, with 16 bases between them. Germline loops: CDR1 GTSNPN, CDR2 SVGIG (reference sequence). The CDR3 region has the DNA TGTGCCTGGTCCCGCGGGTTTGAGGATGGCTACACCTTC. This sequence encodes CAWSRGFEDGYTF.

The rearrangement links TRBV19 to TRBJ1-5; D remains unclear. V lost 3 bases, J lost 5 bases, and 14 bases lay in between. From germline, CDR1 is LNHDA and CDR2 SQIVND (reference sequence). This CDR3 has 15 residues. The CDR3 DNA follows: TGTGCCAGTAGTATCGGAGGAGGGTCCTATCAGCCCCAGCATTTT. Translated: CASSIGGGSYQPQHF.

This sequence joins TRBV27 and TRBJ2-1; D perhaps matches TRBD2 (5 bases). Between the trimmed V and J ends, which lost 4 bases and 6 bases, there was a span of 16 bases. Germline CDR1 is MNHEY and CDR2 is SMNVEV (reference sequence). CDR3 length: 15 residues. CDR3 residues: CASSSGGLRGNEQFF. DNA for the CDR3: TGTGCCAGCAGTTCAGGCGGGCTACGCGGCAATGAGCAGTTCTTC.

The CDR3 DNA sequence: TGCGCCAGCAGCTTGGAAGGGTATCAGGGAACAGATACGCAGTATTTT. This encodes CASSLEGYQGTDTQYF. The V gene is TRBV5-1, the J gene TRBJ2-3; D is possibly TRBD1 (5 bases). The V gene lost 0 bases and the J gene lost 3 bases, with 14 bases spanning the gap. There are 16 residues in the CDR3. Germline V gene lookup returns CDR1 SGHRS and CDR2 YFSETQ. Combining the CDR3 with reference TRBV5-1 and TRBJ2-3 gives the whole variable domain KAGVTQTPRYLIKTRGQQVTLSCSPISGHRSVSWYQQTPGQGLQFLFEYFSETQRNKGNFPGRFSGRQFSNSRSEMNVSTLELGDSALYLCASSLEGYQGTDTQYFGPGTRLTVL.

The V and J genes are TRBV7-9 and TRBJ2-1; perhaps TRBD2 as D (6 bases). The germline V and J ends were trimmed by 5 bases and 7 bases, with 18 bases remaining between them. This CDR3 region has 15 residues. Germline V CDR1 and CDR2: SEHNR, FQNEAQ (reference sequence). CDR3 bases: TGTGCCAGCAGCCAGTCGGACGTGGAGGGGAATGAGCAGTTCTTC. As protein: CASSQSDVEGNEQFF.